Each of the 2 T cell receptor beta chains below was sequenced from the same sample in a study of T-cell reconstitution after alpha-beta-depleted transplantation in children. TCRbeta library preparation incorporated unique molecular identifiers. TCRdb reanalysed the PCR reads using MiXCR and keeps one entry per CDR3 protein. Here the sample spans about 610,000 distinct CDR3 sequences, approximately 30% being singletons. The sample consisted of PBMCs, taken before TCRalphabeta/CD19-depleted stem cell transplant. The receptor set was obtained from a boy under two years old with Wiskott-Aldrich syndrome, due to receive a stem cell transplant.

The chain recombines TRBV12-3 or TRBV12-4 with TRBJ1-1; D is unresolved. V was clipped by 2 bases and J by 2 bases, with 9 bases between them. The CDR3 spans 14 residues. The CDR3 loop is CASSLIGTNTEAFF. The DNA for the CDR3 is TGTGCCAGCAGTTTAATTGGCACCAACACTGAAGCTTTCTTT.

There are a few counts of this clonotype. The V gene is TRBV28, the J gene TRBJ1-3; 10 bases map to TRBD1. Looked up from germline, CDR1 is MDHEN and CDR2 is SYDVKM. This CDR3 comprises 17 residues. V was pared by 6 bases and J by 0 bases, with 8 bases of the junction left unmatched. Here the CDR3 DNA reads TGTGCCAGCAGCTTGGGGACAGGGGCTCTCTCTGGAAACACCATATATTTT. This translates into CASSLGTGALSGNTIYF.